The 19 T cell receptor beta chains below come from one sample, sequenced in a study of esophageal squamous cell carcinoma under preoperative chemotherapy. MiXCR, run by TCRdb on the PCR reads, gives a single entry per CDR3 protein. The table includes 25,000 to 35,000 distinct CDR3 sequences, roughly half detected once. The time point here: before preoperative PTX-NDP chemotherapy. This material was acquired from a patient given preoperative chemotherapy. All receptors come from a human donor with esophageal squamous cell carcinoma. The donor label of this sample is uncertain.

The CDR3 reads CASSDGTGMATEAFF. The CDR3, as DNA: TGTGCCAGCAGTGACGGGACAGGGATGGCCACTGAAGCTTTCTTT. The chain uses TRBV28 and TRBJ1-1; 9 nucleotides match TRBD1. J lost 4 bases, V lost 5 bases, and 8 bases had no gene match. The CDR3 extends over 15 amino acids. Germline V gene sequence: CDR1 MDHEN, CDR2 SYDVKM. Based on the CDR3 plus reference TRBV28 and TRBJ1-1, the full variable domain is DVKVTQSSRYLVKRTGEKVFLECVQDMDHENMFWYRQDPGLGLRLIYFSYDVKMKEKGDIPEGYSVSREKKERFSLILESASTNQTSMYLCASSDGTGMATEAFFGQGTRLTVV.

At least ten counts were recorded for this clonotype. V usage is TRBV12-3 or TRBV12-4 and J usage is TRBJ2-1; TRBD2 matches 10 bases. Unmatched junction bases numbered 13, after V lost 7 bases and J lost 10 bases. The CDR3 extends over 15 amino acids. The CDR3, as DNA: TGTGCCAGCACCCAACAAGCGGGAGGGTGGAACGAGCAGTTCTTC. Encoded protein: CASTQQAGGWNEQFF.

In this sample, this clonotype turned up many times. The chain joins TRBV6-1 to TRBJ2-7, with D perhaps TRBD2 (5 bases). CDR3 length: 15 amino acids. The ends were cut back, 6 bases at V and 2 bases at J, with 17 bases in the middle. Looked up from germline, CDR1 is MNHNS and CDR2 is SASEGT. CDR3 bases: TGTGCCAGCAGCCGCAGCGGTTCAGGCCCCTACGAGCAGTACTTC. Translating gives CASSRSGSGPYEQYF.

This clonotype showed up many times. Given a much more abundant clone one base away, this may be a read error. The rearrangement uses TRBV12-3 or TRBV12-4 and TRBJ2-1; 7 bases are shared with TRBD2. This CDR3 has 14 amino acids. Germline trimming cut 6 bases from V and 10 bases from J; bases unmatched to any gene: 12. This CDR3 reads CASSHSGLAYEQFF. For the CDR3, the DNA is TGTGCCAGCAGCCATAGCGGGCTCGCCTACGAGCAGTTCTTC.

The chain carries TRBV7-2 and TRBJ2-1; D might be TRBD2 (6 bases). The DNA end is a closer match to TRBJ2-5, so the J assignment may be wrong. CDR1 is SGHTA and CDR2 is FQGNSA in the germline V gene. This CDR3 comprises 13 residues. This CDR3 reads CASSLRDWGAQYF. For the CDR3, the DNA is TGTGCCAGCAGCCTCCGGGACTGGGGGGCCCAGTACTTC.

The chain recombines TRBV6-1 with TRBJ2-3; 14 nucleotides match TRBD2. The CDR3 sequence is 22 residues long. Per the germline V gene, CDR1 is MNHNS and CDR2 is SASEGT. J was trimmed by 10 bases and V by 6 bases; bases with no gene match: 30. Here the CDR3 reads CASRGTKRGPGLAGAATEAQYF. Here the CDR3 DNA reads TGTGCCAGCAGGGGGACTAAGCGGGGGCCGGGACTAGCGGGAGCGGCCACAGAGGCGCAGTATTTT.

The rearrangement joins TRBV6-1 to TRBJ1-2, with D perhaps TRBD1 (6 bases). The germline gives CDR1 MNHNS, CDR2 SASEGT. This CDR3 has 15 residues. Trimming took off 4 bases at V and 4 bases at J, with 16 bases between the two ends. CDR3 sequence reads: CASSGQVVGLYGYTF. The DNA for the CDR3 is TGTGCCAGCAGTGGACAGGTAGTCGGGCTCTATGGCTACACCTTC.

A remark on this clonotype: No conserved phenylalanine or tryptophan is present at the end of the CDR3, so a read error is the likely explanation. The chain has TRBV7-7 and TRBJ2-1; tentatively, D is TRBD1 or TRBD2 (5 bases each). The J call is uncertain, as TRBJ2-5 better fits the DNA end. Germline V gives CDR1 SSHAT, CDR2 FNYEAQ (reference sequence). The length of the CDR3 is 15 residues. CDR3 bases: TGTGCTAGCAGCTTAGCGCGTACAGGAAAAGAGACCCAGTACCTC. This codes for CASSLARTGKETQYL.

The chain recombines TRBV12-3 or TRBV12-4 with TRBJ2-3; 8 bases fit TRBD1. There are 14 residues in the CDR3. CDR3 nucleotides: TGTCCCGGCATTTGGACAGGGAGCACCGGTGCGCTGTATTTT. Amino acid sequence: CPGIWTGSTGALYF.

The sample holds many counts of this clonotype. The chain employs TRBV25-1 and TRBJ2-5; D remains unclear. The DNA matches TRBJ2-7 better at its end, which makes the J call doubtful. The CDR3 runs 14 residues. Germline CDR1 reads MGHDK; CDR2 reads SYGVNS. In DNA form, the CDR3 reads TGTGCCAGCAGTGAATTGGGAACTTCAGGCGAGCAGTACTTC. It encodes CASSELGTSGEQYF.

This clonotype was counted only a few times. V is TRBV10-3 and J is TRBJ2-1, with a possible D match to TRBD2 (6 bases). This CDR3 is built from 15 residues. V lost 9 bases and J 3 bases, leaving 18 bases between the germline ends. From germline, CDR1 is ENHRY and CDR2 SYGVKD. The CDR3 spells CAIPLLAKHYNEQFF. CDR3 coding DNA: TGTGCCATACCCCTGCTAGCGAAGCACTACAATGAGCAGTTCTTC.

This clonotype was seen many times. V usage is TRBV7-2 and J usage is TRBJ2-1; TRBD1 matches at 10 bases. The CDR3 spans 16 residues. CDR1 is SGHTA and CDR2 is FQGNSA in the germline V gene. The V gene end was trimmed by 5 bases and the J gene end by 8 bases; junction bases not matched to a gene: 12. CDR3 sequence: CASSPRGTGVGDEQFF. CDR3 bases: TGTGCCAGCAGCCCGAGGGGGACAGGGGTAGGCGATGAGCAGTTCTTC.

Of note for this clonotype: In this CDR3 the conserved last residue, phenylalanine or tryptophan, is missing, so a read error is likely. The limits of the CDR3 on the DNA are not certain, so only TCRdb's listed CDR3 is given. This chain links TRBV7-9 with TRBJ2-5; the table's D call of TRBD2 was not tested on the DNA. The CDR3 numbers 16 amino acids, ends counted. CDR1 is SEHNR and CDR2 is FQNEAQ in the germline V gene (reference sequence). Here the CDR3 reads CASSQGGGGGPETRLS.

This clonotype was counted ten times or more. This chain joins TRBV28 and TRBJ2-3; 8 bases agree with TRBD2. CDR3 length: 15 residues. J gave up 0 bases and V 5 bases, and 4 bases lay outside the gene matches. CDR1 MDHEN and CDR2 SYDVKM come from the germline V gene. The CDR3 spells CASSASGPSTDTQYF. The CDR3 coding sequence is TGTGCCAGCAGTGCTAGCGGGCCCAGCACAGATACGCAGTATTTT.

The chain combines TRBV7-8 with TRBJ2-5; 7 positions match TRBD1. The end of the DNA aligns better with TRBJ2-7, so the J call may be wrong. This CDR3 has 15 residues. Germline values: CDR1 SGHVS, CDR2 FQNEAQ. CDR3: CASSRELGQNYEQYF. In DNA, the CDR3 is TGTGCCAGCAGCCGCGAGCTGGGACAGAACTACGAGCAGTACTTC.

On this clonotype itself: It is likely a read error, because the conserved phenylalanine at the end of the CDR3 is missing. It is unclear where the CDR3 begins or ends on the DNA, so no DNA is shown, and the CDR3 is as TCRdb lists it. The chain recombines TRBV7-6 with TRBJ2-5; the table calls TRBD1, which could not be checked here. The CDR3 extends over 12 residues, inclusive of both ends. Germline V lookup: CDR1 SGHVS, CDR2 FNYEAQ. This CDR3 is CASSPRAKSQLL.

This chain connects TRBV6-5 to TRBJ2-1, with 8 bases matching TRBD1. The J call may be wrong; the DNA end is better matched by TRBJ2-7. The V gene's germline CDR1 is MNHEY and CDR2 SVGAGI. The CDR3 spans 15 residues. The CDR3 DNA reads TGTGCCAGCAGTTCTATCGGGACAGGCACCTACGAGCAGTACTTC. It is translated as CASSSIGTGTYEQYF.

This clonotype was observed at least ten times. This chain joins TRBV19 and TRBJ2-5, with D possibly being TRBD1 (6 bases). V lost 1 base, J lost 0 bases, and 12 bases lay in between. The CDR3 spans 16 residues. Germline CDR1 and CDR2: LNHDA and SQIVND (reference sequence). The CDR3 coding sequence is TGTGCCAGTAGTATAGGTCCGGGACAACACCAAGAGACCCAGTACTTC. Translation gives CASSIGPGQHQETQYF.

There are a few counts of this clonotype. The chain is built from TRBV7-6 and TRBJ2-1; 12 bases are a match to TRBD1. The CDR3 runs 18 residues. The V segment lost 9 bases and the J segment 0 bases; nucleotides outside the gene matches: 12. Germline V gene lookup returns CDR1 SGHVS and CDR2 FNYEAQ. For the CDR3, the DNA is TGTGCCAGTTCACCGGGACAGGGGGCTGGTCGCTCCTACAATGAGCAGTTCTTC. This sequence encodes CASSPGQGAGRSYNEQFF.